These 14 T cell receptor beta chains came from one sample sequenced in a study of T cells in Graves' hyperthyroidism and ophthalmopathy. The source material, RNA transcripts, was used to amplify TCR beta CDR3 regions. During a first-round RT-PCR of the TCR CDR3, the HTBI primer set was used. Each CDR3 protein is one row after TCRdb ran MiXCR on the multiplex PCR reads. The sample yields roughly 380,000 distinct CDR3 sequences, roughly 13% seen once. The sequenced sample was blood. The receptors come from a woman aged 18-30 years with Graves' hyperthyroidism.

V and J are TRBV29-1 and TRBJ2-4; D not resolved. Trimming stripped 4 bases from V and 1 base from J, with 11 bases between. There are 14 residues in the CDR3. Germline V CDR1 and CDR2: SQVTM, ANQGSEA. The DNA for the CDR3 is TGCAGCGTTGTAACACCCTCGGCCAAAAACATTCAGTACTTC. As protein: CSVVTPSAKNIQYF.

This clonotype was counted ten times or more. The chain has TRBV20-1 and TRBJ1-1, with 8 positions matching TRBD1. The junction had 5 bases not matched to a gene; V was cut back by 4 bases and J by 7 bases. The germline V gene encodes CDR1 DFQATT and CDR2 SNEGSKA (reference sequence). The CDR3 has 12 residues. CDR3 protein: CSAIDRGHEAFF. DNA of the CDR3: TGCAGTGCTATAGACAGGGGCCATGAAGCTTTCTTT.

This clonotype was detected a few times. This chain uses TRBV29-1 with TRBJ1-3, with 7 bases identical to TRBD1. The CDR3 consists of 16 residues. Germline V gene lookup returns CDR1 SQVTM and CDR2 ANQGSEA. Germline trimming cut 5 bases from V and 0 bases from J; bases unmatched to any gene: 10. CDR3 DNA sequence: TGCAGCGTTCTCACTGTGACAGGGAGCTCTGGAAACACCATATATTTT. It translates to CSVLTVTGSSGNTIYF.

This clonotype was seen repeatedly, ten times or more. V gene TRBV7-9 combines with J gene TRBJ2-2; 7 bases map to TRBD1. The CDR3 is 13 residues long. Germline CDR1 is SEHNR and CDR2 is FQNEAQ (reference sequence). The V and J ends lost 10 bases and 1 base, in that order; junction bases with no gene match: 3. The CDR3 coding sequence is TGTGCCAAAGACAGGGTGAACACCGGGGAGCTGTTTTTT. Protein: CAKDRVNTGELFF.

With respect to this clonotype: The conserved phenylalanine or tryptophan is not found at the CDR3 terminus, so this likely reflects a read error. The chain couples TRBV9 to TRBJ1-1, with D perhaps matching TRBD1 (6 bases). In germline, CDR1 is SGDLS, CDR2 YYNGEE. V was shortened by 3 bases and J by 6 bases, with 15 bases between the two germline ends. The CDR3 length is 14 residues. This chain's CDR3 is CASSENVRGPEAFL. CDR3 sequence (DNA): TGTGCCAGCAGCGAGAATGTCAGGGGCCCTGAAGCTTTCTTG.

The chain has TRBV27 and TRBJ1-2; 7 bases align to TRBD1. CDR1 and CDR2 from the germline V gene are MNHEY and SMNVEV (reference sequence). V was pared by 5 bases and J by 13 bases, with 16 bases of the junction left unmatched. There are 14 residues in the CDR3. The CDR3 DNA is TGTGCCAGCAGTCTGGGGGGCTTTCAGGGGGAGACCACCTTC. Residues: CASSLGGFQGETTF.

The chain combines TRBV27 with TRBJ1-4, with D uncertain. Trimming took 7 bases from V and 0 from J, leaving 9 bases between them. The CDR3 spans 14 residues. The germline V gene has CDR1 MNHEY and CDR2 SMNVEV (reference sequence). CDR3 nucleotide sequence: TGTGCCAGCACCACCCTTGCAACTAATGAAAAACTGTTTTTT. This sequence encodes CASTTLATNEKLFF.

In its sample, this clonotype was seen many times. CDR3 sequence (DNA): TGCAGCGTTGAACGACAGGGCTATAATCAGCCCCAGCATTTT. Amino acids: CSVERQGYNQPQHF. The chain links TRBV29-1 to TRBJ1-5, with TRBD1 matching over 7 bases. The CDR3 loop spans 14 amino acids. CDR1 is SQVTM, CDR2 ANQGSEA, per germline. Trimming at V came to 2 bases and at J to 4 bases, leaving 5 bases not matched to a gene.

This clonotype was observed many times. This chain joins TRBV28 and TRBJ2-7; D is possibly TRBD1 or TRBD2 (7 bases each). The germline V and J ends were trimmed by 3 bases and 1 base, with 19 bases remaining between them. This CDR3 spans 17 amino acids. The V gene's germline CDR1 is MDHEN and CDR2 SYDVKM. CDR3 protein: CASSFARGGGFSYEQYF. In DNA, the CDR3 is TGTGCCAGCAGTTTTGCCAGGGGGGGTGGTTTTTCCTACGAGCAGTACTTC.

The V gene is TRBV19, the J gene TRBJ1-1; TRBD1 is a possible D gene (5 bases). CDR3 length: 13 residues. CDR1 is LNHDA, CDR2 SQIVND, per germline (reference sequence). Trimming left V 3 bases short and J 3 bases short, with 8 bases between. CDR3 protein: CASSISRDTEAFF. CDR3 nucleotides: TGTGCCAGTAGTATCTCCAGGGACACTGAAGCTTTCTTT.

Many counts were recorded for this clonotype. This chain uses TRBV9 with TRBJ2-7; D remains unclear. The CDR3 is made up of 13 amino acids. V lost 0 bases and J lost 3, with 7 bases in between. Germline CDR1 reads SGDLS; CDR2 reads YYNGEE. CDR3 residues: CASSVVPGYEQYF. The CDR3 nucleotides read TGTGCCAGCAGCGTAGTTCCAGGCTACGAGCAGTACTTC.

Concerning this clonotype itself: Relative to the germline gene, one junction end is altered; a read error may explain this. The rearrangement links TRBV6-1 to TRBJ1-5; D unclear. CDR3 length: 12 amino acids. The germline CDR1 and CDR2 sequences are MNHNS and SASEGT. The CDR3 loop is CASTTTNRPQHF. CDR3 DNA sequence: TGTGCCAGCACAACAACAAATCGGCCCCAGCATTTT.

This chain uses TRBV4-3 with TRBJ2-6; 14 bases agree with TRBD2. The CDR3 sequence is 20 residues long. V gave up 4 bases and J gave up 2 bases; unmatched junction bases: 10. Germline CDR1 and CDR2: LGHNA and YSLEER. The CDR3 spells CASSRLGTSGSVTGANVLTF. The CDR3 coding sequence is TGCGCCAGCAGCCGGCTCGGGACTAGCGGGAGTGTAACTGGGGCCAACGTCCTGACTTTC.

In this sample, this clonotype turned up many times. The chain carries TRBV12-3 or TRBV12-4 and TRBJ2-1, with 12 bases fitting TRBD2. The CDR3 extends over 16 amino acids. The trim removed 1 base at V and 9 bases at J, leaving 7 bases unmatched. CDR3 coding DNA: TGTGCCAGCAGTTTAGAAGCTAGCGGGAGGGCGGGTGAGCAGTTCTTC. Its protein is CASSLEASGRAGEQFF.